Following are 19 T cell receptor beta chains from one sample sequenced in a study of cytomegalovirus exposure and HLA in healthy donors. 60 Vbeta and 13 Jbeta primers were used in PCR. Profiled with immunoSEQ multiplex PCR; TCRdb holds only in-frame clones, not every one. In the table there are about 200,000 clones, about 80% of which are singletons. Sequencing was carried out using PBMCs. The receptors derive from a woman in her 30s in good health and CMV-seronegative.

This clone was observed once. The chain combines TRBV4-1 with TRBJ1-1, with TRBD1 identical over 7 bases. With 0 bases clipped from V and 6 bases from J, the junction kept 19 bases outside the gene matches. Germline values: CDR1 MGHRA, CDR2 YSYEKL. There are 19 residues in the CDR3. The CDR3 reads CASSQDRLRGRRLGAEAFF. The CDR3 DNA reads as TGCGCCAGCAGCCAAGATCGATTAAGGGGGCGGCGATTGGGGGCTGAAGCTTTCTTT.

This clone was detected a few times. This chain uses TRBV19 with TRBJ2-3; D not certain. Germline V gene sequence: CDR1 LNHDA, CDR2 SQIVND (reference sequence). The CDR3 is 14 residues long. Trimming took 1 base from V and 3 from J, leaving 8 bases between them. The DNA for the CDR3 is TGTGCCAGTAGTATAGGAGTTTTTACAGATACGCAGTATTTT. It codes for CASSIGVFTDTQYF.

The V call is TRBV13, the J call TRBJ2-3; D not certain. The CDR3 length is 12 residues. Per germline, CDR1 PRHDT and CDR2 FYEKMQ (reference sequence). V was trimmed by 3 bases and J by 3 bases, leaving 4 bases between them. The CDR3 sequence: CASSFQTDTQYF. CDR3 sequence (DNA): TGTGCCAGCAGCTTCCAAACAGATACGCAGTATTTT.

The CDR3 DNA sequence: TGTGCCAGCAGCCGCGCGTTGGGCCTCCAAGAGACCCAGTACTTC. Amino acid sequence: CASSRALGLQETQYF. V usage is TRBV14 and J usage is TRBJ2-5; no reliable D call. In germline, CDR1 is SGHDN, CDR2 FVKESK. The CDR3 sequence is 15 residues long. The V and J ends lost 4 bases and 1 base respectively, with 13 bases between them.

CDR3 residues: CASSATTGNTGELFF. As DNA, the CDR3 is TGTGCCAGCAGCGCCACTACAGGGAACACCGGGGAGCTGTTTTTT. The chain combines TRBV9 with TRBJ2-2; tentatively, D is TRBD1 (5 bases). V lost 3 bases to trimming and J lost 1 base, with 10 bases between them. The CDR3 runs 15 residues. The germline V gene has CDR1 SGDLS and CDR2 YYNGEE.

CDR3 residues: CASSPRQGGTEAFF. As DNA, the CDR3 is TGTGCCAGCAGCCCGCGACAGGGAGGAACTGAAGCTTTCTTT. This chain links TRBV7-2 with TRBJ1-1, with 7 positions matching TRBD1. CDR3 length: 14 amino acids. Germline CDR1 is SGHTA and CDR2 is FQGNSA. V gave up 5 bases and J gave up 5 bases; unmatched junction bases: 8.

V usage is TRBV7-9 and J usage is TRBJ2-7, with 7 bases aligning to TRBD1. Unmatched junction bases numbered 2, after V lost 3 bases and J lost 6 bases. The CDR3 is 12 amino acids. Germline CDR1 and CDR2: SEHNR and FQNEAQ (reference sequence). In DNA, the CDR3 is TGTGCCAGCAGCTTGACAGGGAGCGAGCAGTACTTC. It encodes CASSLTGSEQYF.

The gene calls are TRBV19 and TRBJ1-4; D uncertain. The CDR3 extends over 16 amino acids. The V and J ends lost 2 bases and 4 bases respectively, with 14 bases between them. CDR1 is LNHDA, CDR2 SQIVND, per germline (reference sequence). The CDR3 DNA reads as TGTGCCAGTAGTATATTCCCAGGATCGCATAATGAAAAACTGTTTTTT. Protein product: CASSIFPGSHNEKLFF.

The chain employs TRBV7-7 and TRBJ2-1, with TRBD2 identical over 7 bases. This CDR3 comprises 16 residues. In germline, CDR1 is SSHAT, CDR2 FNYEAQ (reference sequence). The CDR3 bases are TGTGCTATCTCCTCTAGCGGCGGAAGCTCCTACAATGAGCAGTTCTTC. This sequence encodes CAISSSGGSSYNEQFF.

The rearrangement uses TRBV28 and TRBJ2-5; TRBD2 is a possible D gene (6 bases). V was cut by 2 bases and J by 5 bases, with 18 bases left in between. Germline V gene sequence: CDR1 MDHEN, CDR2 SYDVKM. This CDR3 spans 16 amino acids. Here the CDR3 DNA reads TGTGCCAGCAGTTTAATGGCGGAGGGTTCATTGGAGACCCAGTACTTC. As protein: CASSLMAEGSLETQYF. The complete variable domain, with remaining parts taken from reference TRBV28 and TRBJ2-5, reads DVKVTQSSRYLVKRTGEKVFLECVQDMDHENMFWYRQDPGLGLRLIYFSYDVKMKEKGDIPEGYSVSREKKERFSLILESASTNQTSMYLCASSLMAEGSLETQYFGPGTRLLVL.

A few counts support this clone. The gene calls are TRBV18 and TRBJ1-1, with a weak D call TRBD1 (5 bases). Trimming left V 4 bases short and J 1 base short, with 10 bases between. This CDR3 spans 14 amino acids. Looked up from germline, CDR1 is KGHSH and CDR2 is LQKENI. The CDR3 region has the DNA TGTGCCAGCTCACTTGGGGCGAAGAACACTGAAGCTTTCTTT. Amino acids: CASSLGAKNTEAFF.

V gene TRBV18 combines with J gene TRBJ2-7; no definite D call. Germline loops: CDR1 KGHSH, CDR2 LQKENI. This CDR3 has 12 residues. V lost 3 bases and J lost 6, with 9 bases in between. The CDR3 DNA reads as TGTGCCAGCTCACCCTTCCTCGGCGAGCAGTACTTC. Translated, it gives CASSPFLGEQYF.

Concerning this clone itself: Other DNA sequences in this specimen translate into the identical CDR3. CDR3 nucleotides: TGTGCCAGCAGTTTATCGGCACGTTCCTACGAGCAGTACTTC. As protein: CASSLSARSYEQYF. The rearrangement links TRBV27 to TRBJ2-7; D is ambiguous. The ends were cut back, 0 bases at V and 1 base at J, with 7 bases in the middle. Germline V gives CDR1 MNHEY, CDR2 SMNVEV (reference sequence). This CDR3 has 14 residues.

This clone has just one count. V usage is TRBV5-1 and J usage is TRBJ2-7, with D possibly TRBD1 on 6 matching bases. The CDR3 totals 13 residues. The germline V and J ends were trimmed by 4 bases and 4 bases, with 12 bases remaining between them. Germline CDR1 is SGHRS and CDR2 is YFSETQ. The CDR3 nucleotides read TGCGCCAGCAGCCAGACGGACAGTTACGAGCAGTACTTC. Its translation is CASSQTDSYEQYF. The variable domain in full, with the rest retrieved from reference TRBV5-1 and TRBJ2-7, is KAGVTQTPRYLIKTRGQQVTLSCSPISGHRSVSWYQQTPGQGLQFLFEYFSETQRNKGNFPGRFSGRQFSNSRSEMNVSTLELGDSALYLCASSQTDSYEQYFGPGTRLTVT.

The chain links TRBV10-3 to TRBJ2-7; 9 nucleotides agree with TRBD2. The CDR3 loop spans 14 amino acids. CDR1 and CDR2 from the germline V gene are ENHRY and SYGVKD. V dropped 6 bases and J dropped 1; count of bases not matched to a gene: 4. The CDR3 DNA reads TGTGCCATCAGCGCGACTAGCGGTTCCTACGAGCAGTACTTC. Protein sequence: CAISATSGSYEQYF.

The CDR3 DNA is TGTGCCAGCAGCTTATCTGAGCGGGAGGATTCCTACAATGAGCAGTTCTTC. Residues: CASSLSEREDSYNEQFF. This chain connects TRBV7-6 to TRBJ2-1; the match to TRBD2 covers 9 bases. The CDR3 extends over 17 amino acids. CDR1 is SGHVS and CDR2 is FNYEAQ in the germline V gene. With V trimmed by 2 bases and J by 1 base, 6 bases remained unmatched.

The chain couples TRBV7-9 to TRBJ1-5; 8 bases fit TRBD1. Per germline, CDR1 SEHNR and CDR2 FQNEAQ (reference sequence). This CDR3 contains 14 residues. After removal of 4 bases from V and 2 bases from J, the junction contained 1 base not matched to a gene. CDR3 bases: TGTGCCAGCAGCTCGGGACAGGGCAATCAGCCCCAGCATTTT. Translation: CASSSGQGNQPQHF. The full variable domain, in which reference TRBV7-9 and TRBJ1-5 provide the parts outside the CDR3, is DTGVSQNPRHKITKRGQNVTFRCDPISEHNRLYWYRQTLGQGPEFLTYFQNEAQLEKSRLLSDRFSAERPKGSFSTLEIQRTEQGDSAMYLCASSSGQGNQPQHFGDGTRLSIL.

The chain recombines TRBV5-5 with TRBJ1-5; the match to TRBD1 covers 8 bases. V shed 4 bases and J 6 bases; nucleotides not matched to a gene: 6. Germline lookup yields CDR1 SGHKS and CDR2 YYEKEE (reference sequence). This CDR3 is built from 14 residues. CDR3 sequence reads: CASSGQGGGQPQHF. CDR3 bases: TGTGCCAGCAGCGGACAGGGAGGGGGTCAGCCCCAGCATTTT. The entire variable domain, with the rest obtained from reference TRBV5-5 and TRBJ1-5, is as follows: DAGVTQSPTHLIKTRGQQVTLRCSPISGHKSVSWYQQVLGQGPQFIFQYYEKEERGRGNFPDRFSARQFPNYSSELNVNALLLGDSALYLCASSGQGGGQPQHFGDGTRLSIL.

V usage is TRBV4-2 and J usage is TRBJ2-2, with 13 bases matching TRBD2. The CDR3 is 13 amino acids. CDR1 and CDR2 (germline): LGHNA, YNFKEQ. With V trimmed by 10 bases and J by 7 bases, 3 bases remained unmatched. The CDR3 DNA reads TGTGCCATCGGACTAGCGGGAGACGGGGAGCTGTTTTTT. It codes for CAIGLAGDGELFF.